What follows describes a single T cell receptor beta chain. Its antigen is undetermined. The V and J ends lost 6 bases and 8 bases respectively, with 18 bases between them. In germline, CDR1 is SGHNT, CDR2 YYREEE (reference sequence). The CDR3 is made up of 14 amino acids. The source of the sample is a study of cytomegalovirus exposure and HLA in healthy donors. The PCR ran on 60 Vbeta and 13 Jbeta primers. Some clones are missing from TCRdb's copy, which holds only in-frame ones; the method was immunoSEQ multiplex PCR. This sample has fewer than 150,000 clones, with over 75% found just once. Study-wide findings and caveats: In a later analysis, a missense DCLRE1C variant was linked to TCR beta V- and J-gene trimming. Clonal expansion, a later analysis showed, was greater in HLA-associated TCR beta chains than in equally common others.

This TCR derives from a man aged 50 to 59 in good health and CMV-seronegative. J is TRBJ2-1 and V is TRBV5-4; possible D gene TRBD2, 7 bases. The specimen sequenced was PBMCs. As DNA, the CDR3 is TGTGCCAGCACGGTCTTCGGGGGGCCGGATGAGCAGTTCTTC. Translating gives CASTVFGGPDEQFF.